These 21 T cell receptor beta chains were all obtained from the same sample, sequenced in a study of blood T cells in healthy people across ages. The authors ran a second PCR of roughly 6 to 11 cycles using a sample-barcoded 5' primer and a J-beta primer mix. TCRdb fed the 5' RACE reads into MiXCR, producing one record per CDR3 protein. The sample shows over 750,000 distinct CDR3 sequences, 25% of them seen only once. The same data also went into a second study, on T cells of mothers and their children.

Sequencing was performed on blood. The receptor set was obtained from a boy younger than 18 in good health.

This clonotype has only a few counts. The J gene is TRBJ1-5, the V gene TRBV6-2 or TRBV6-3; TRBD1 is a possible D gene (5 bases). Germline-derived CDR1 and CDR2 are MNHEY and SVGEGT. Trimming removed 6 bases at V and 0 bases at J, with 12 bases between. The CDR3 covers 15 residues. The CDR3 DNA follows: TGTGCCAGCAGCCAGACAGCATCTAGCAATCAGCCCCAGCATTTT. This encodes CASSQTASSNQPQHF.

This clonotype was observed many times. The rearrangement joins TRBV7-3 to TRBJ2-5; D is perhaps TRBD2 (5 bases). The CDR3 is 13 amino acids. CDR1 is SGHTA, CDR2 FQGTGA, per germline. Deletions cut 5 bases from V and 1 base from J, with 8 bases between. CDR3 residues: CASSRDPQETQYF. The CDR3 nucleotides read TGTGCCAGCAGCCGGGATCCCCAAGAGACCCAGTACTTC. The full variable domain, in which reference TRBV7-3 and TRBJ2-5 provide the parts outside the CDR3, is GAGVSQTPSNKVTEKGKYVELRCDPISGHTALYWYRQSLGQGPEFLIYFQGTGAADDSGLPNDRFFAVRPEGSVSTLKIQRTERGDSAVYLCASSRDPQETQYFGPGTRLLVL.

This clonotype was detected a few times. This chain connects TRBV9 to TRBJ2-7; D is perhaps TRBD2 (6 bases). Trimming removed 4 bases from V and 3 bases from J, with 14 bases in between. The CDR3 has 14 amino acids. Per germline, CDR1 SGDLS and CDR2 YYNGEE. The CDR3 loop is CASSTTWGDYEQYF. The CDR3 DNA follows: TGTGCCAGCAGCACCACGTGGGGGGACTACGAGCAGTACTTC.

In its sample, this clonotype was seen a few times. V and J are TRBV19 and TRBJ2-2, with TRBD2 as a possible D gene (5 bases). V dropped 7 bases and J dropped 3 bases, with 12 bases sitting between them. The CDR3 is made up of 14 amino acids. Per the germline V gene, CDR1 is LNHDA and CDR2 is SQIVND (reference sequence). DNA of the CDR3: TGTGCCAGTACTACTAGAAGCGACACCGGGGAGCTGTTTTTT. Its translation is CASTTRSDTGELFF.

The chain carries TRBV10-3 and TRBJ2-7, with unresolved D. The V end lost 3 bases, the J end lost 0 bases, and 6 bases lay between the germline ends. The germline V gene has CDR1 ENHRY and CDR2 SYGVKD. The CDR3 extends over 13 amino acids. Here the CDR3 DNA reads TGTGCCATCAGTGATCTGGGCTCCTACGAGCAGTACTTC. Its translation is CAISDLGSYEQYF.

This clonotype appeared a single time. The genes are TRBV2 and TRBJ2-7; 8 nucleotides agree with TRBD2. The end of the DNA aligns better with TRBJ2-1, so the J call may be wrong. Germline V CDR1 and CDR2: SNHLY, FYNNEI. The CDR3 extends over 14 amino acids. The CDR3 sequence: CASSVTGGVNEQFF. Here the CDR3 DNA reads TGTGCCAGCAGTGTGACGGGAGGGGTAAATGAGCAGTTCTTC.

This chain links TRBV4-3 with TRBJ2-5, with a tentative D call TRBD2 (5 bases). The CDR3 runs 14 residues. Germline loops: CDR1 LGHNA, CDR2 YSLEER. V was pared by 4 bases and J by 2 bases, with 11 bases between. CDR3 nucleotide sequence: TGCGCCAGCAGCCCAGCGGAGCTTCAAGAGACCCAGTACTTC. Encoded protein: CASSPAELQETQYF.

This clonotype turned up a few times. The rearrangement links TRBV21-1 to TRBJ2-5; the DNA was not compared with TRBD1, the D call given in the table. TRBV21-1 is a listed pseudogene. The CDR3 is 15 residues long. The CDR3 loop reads CASSKALIGGETQYF. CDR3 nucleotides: TGTGCCAGCAGCAAAGCGCTAATAGGGGGAGAGACCCAGTACTTC.

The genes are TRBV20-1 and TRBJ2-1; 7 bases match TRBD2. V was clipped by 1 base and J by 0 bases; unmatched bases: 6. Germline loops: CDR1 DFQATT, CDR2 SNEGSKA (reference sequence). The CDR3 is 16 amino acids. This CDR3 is CSARGSSGSSYNEQFF. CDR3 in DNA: TGCAGTGCTAGAGGGTCTAGCGGTAGCTCCTACAATGAGCAGTTCTTC.

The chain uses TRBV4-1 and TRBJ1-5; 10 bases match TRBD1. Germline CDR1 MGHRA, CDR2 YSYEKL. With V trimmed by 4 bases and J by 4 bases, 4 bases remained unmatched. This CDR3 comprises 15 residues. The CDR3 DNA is TGCGCCAGCAGCCCGGACAGGGGGACAAATCAGCCCCAGCATTTT. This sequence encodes CASSPDRGTNQPQHF.

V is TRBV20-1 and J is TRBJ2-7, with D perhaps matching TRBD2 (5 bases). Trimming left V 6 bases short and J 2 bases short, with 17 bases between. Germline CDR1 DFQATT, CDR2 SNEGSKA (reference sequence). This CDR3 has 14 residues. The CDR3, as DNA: TGCAGTGCCCTTGCTAGCCCCGGTCCCTACGAGCAGTACTTC. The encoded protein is CSALASPGPYEQYF.

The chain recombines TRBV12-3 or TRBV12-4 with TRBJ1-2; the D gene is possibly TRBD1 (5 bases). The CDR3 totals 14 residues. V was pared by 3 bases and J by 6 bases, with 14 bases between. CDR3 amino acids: CASSLERGLHGYTF. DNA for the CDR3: TGTGCCAGCAGTTTGGAGAGGGGTCTGCATGGCTACACCTTC.

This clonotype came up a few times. The CDR3 region has the DNA TGCAGTGCTAGAGGCCCCCAGTTAGCAGATACGCAGTATTTT. Protein product: CSARGPQLADTQYF. The chain couples TRBV20-1 to TRBJ2-3; D not certain. This CDR3 region has 14 residues. The V end lost 1 base, the J end lost 4 bases, and 12 bases lay between the germline ends. In germline, CDR1 is DFQATT, CDR2 SNEGSKA (reference sequence).

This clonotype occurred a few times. The CDR3 bases are TGTGCCAGCAGTACCACGACTCAGTACCAAGAGACCCAGTACTTC. Its translation is CASSTTTQYQETQYF. J is TRBJ2-5 and V is TRBV12-3 or TRBV12-4; D not certain. The CDR3 extends over 15 amino acids. Trimming took 5 bases from V and 0 from J, leaving 13 bases between them.

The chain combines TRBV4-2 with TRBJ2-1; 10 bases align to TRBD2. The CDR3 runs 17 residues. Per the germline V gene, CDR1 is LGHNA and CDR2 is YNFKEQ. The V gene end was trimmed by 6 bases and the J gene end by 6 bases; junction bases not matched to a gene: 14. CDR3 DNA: TGTGCCAGCAGGCCTTCTCCAACTAGCGGGATTGGCAATGAGCAGTTCTTC. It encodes CASRPSPTSGIGNEQFF.

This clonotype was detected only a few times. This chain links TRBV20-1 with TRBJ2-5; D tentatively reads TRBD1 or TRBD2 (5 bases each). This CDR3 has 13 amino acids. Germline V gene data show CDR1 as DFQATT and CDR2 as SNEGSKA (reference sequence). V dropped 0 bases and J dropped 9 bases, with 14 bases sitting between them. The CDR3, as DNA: TGCAGTGCTAGAGATCTCGGGGTGGGGGCCCAGTACTTC. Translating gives CSARDLGVGAQYF.

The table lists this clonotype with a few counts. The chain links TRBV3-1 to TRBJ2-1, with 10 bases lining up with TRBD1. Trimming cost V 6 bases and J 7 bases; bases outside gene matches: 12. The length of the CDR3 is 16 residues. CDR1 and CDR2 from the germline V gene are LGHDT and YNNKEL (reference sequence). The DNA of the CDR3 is TGTGCCAGCAGTCAGAGTCTCATGGGACAGGGGAATGAGCAGTTCTTC. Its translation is CASSQSLMGQGNEQFF.

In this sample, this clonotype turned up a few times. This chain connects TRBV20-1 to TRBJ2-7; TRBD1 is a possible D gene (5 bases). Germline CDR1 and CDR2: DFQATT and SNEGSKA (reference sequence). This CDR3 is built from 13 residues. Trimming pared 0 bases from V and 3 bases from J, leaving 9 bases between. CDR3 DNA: TGCAGTGCTAGAGAGGCAGGGATCTACGAGCAGTACTTC. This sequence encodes CSAREAGIYEQYF.

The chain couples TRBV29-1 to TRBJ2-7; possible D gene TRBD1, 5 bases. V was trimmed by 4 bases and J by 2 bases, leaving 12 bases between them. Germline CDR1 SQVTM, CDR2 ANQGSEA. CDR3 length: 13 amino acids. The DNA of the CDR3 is TGCAGCGTTGTTGTACAGGTAACCTACGAGCAGTACTTC. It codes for CSVVVQVTYEQYF.

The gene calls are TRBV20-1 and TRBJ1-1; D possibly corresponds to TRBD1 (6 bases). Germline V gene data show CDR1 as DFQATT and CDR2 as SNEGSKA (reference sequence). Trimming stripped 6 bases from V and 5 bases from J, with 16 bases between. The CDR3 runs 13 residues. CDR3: CSAKWGARTEAFF. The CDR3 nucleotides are TGCAGTGCCAAGTGGGGGGCTAGAACTGAAGCTTTCTTT.

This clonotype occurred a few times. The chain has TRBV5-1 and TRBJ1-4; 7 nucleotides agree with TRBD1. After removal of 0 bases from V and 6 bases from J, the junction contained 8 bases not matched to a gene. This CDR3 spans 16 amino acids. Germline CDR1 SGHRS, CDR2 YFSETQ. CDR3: CASSLANEGAYEKLFF. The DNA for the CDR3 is TGCGCCAGCAGCTTGGCCAATGAGGGGGCTTATGAAAAACTGTTTTTT.